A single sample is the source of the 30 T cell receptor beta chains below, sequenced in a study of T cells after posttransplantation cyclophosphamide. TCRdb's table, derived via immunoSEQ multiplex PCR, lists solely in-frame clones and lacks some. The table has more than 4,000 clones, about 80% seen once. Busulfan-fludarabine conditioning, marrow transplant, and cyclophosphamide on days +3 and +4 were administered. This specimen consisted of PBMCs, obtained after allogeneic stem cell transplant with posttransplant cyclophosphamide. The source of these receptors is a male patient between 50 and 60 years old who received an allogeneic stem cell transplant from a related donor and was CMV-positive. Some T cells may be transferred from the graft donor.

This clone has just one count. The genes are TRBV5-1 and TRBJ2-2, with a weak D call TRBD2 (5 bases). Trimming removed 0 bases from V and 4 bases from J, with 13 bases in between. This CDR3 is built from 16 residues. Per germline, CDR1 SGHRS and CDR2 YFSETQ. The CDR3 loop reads CASSLVGGPRTGELFF. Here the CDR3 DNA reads TGCGCCAGCAGCTTGGTGGGCGGGCCCCGCACCGGGGAGCTGTTTTTT.

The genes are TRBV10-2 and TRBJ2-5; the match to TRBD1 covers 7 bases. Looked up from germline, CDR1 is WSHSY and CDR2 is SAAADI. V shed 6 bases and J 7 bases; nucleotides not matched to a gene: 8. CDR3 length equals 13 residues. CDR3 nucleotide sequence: TGCGCCAGCAGCACGACAGGGCTCGGGACCCAGTACTTC. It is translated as CASSTTGLGTQYF.

CDR3: CASSTTGGAGNIQYF. The CDR3 DNA reads as TGTGCCAGCAGTACCACAGGGGGCGCCGGAAACATTCAGTACTTC. The V gene is TRBV6-6, the J gene TRBJ2-4; TRBD1 agrees at 9 bases. The CDR3 has 15 amino acids. J lost 6 bases, V lost 5 bases, and 8 bases had no gene match. The germline V gene encodes CDR1 MNHNY and CDR2 SVGAGI (reference sequence).

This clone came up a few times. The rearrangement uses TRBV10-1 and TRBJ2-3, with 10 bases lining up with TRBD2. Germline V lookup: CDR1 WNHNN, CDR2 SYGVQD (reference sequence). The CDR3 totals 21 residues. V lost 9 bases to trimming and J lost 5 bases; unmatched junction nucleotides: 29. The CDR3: CASPEGGSRLAGFHYRDTQYF. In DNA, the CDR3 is TGCGCCAGTCCGGAGGGAGGGTCCAGACTAGCGGGCTTTCATTACAGAGATACGCAGTATTTT.

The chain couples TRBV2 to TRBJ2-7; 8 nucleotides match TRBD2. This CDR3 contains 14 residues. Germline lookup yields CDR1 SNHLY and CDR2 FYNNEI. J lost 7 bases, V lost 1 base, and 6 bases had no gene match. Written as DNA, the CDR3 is TGTGCCAGCAGTGAAGTCGGGGGGGCAGGGGAGCAGTACTTC. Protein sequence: CASSEVGGAGEQYF. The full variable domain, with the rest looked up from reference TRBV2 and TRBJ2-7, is EPEVTQTPSHQVTQMGQEVILRCVPISNHLYFYWYRQILGQKVEFLVSFYNNEISEKSEIFDDQFSVERPDGSNFTLKIRSTKLEDSAMYFCASSEVGGAGEQYFGPGTRLTVT.

The CDR3: CASSPATNEKLFF. In DNA form, the CDR3 reads TGTGCCAGTAGTCCTGCAACTAATGAAAAACTGTTTTTT. V usage is TRBV19 and J usage is TRBJ1-4; D not certain. Germline V gene sequence: CDR1 LNHDA, CDR2 SQIVND (reference sequence). The CDR3 has 13 amino acids. The V and J ends lost 5 bases and 0 bases respectively, with 4 bases between them.

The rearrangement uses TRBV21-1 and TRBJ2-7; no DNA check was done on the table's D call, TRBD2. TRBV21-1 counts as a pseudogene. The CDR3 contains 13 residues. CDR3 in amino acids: CASSKWGRYEQYF. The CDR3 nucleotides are TGTGCCAGCAGCAAATGGGGGAGGTACGAGCAGTACTTC.

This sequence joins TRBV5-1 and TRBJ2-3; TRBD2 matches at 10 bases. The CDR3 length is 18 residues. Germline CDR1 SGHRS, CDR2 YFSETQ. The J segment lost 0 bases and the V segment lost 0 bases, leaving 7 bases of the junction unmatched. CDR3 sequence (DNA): TGCGCCAGCAGCTTGGTGGCTAGCGGGAGCGTTAGCACAGATACGCAGTATTTT. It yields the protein CASSLVASGSVSTDTQYF.

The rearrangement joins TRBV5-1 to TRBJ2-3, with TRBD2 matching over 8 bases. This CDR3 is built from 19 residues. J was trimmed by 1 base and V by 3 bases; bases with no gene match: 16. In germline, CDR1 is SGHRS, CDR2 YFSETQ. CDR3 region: CASSSNTGLAGTRTDTQYF. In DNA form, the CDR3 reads TGCGCCAGCAGCTCAAACACAGGGTTAGCGGGGACACGCACAGATACGCAGTATTTT.

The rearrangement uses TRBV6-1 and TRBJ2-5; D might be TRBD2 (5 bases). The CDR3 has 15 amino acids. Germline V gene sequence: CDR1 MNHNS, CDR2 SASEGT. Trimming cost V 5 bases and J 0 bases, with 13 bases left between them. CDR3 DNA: TGTGCCAGCAGTCGGCTAGCCGGTCACCAAGAGACCCAGTACTTC. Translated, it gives CASSRLAGHQETQYF.

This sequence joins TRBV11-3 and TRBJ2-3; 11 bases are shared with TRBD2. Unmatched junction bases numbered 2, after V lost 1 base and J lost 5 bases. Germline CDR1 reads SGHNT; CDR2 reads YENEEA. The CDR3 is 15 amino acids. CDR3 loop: CASSLGGTSGDTQYF. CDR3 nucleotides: TGTGCCAGCAGCTTAGGGGGGACTAGCGGAGATACGCAGTATTTT.

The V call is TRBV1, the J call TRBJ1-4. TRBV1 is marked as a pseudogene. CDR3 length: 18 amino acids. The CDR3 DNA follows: TGCACCAGCAGCCATCAAGGGCCCCCCCGGGGGACTAATGAAAAACTGTTTTTT. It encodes CTSSHQGPPRGTNEKLFF.

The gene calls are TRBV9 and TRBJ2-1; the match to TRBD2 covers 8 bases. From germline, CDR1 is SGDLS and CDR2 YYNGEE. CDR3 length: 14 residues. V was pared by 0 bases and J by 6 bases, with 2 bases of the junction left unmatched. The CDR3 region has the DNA TGTGCCAGCAGCGTAGGTACTAGCGGCAATGAGCAGTTCTTC. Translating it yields CASSVGTSGNEQFF. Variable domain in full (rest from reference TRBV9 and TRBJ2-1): DSGVTQTPKHLITATGQRVTLRCSPRSGDLSVYWYQQSLDQGLQFLIQYYNGEERAKGNILERFSAQQFPDLHSELNLSSLELGDSALYFCASSVGTSGNEQFFGPGTRLTVL.

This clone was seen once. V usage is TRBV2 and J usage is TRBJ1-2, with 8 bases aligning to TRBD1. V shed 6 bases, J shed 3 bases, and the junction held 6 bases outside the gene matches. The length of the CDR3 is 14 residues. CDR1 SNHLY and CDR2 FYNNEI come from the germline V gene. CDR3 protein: CASRPGGAHYGYTF. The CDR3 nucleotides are TGTGCCAGCAGGCCAGGGGGCGCTCACTATGGCTACACCTTC.

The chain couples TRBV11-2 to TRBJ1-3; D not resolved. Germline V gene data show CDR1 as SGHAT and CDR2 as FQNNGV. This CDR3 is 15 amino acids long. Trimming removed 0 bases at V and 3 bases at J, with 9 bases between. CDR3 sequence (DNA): TGTGCCAGCAGCTTAGATTGGTCCAGTGGAAACACCATATATTTT. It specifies CASSLDWSSGNTIYF.

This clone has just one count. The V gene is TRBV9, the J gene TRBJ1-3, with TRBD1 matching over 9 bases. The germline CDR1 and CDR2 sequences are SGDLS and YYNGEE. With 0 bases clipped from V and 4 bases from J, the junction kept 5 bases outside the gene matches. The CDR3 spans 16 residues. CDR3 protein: CASSVAITGGGNTIYF. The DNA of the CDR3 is TGTGCCAGCAGCGTAGCCATAACAGGGGGCGGAAACACCATATATTTT.

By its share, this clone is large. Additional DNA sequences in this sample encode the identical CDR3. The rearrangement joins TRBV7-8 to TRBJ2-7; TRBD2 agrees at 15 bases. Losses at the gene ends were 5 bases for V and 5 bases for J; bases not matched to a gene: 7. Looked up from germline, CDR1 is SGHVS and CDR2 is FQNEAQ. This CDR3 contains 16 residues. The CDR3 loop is CASSRMGTSGRNEQYF. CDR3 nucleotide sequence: TGTGCCAGCAGCCGAATGGGGACTAGCGGGAGGAACGAGCAGTACTTC.

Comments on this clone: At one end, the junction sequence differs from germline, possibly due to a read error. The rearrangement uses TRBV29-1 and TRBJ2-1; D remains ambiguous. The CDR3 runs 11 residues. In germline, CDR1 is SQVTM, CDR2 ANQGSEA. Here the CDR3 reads CSVASYNEQFF. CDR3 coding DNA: TGCAGCGTTGCCTCCTATAATGAGCAGTTCTTC.

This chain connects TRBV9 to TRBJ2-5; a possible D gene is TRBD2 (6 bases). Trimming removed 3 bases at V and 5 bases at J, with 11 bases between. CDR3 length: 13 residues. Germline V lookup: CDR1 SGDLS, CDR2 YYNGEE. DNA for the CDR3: TGTGCCAGCAGCGGACTAGTACAGGAGACCCAGTACTTC. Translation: CASSGLVQETQYF.

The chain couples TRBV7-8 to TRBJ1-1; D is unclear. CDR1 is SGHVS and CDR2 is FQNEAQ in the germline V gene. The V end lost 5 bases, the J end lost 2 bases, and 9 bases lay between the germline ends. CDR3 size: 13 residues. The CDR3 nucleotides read TGTGCCAGCAGCACTGACATCAACACTGAAGCTTTCTTT. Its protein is CASSTDINTEAFF.

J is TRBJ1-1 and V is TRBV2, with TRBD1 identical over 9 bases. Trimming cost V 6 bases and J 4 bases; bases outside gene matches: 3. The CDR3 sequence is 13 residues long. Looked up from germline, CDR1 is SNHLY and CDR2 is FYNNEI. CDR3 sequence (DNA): TGTGCCAGCAGGCAGACAGGGGGCACTGAAGCTTTCTTT. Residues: CASRQTGGTEAFF. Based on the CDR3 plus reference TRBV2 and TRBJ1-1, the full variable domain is EPEVTQTPSHQVTQMGQEVILRCVPISNHLYFYWYRQILGQKVEFLVSFYNNEISEKSEIFDDQFSVERPDGSNFTLKIRSTKLEDSAMYFCASRQTGGTEAFFGQGTRLTVV.

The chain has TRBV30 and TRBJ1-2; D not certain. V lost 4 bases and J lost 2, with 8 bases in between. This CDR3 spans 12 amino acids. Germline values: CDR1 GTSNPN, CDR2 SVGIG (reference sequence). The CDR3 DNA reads TGTGCCTGGATGGAGTGGAACTATGGCTACACCTTC. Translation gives CAWMEWNYGYTF.

Written as DNA, the CDR3 is TGTGCCAGCAGAATCGGCAGCCAGGGGCTGGATACGCAGTATTTT. It translates to CASRIGSQGLDTQYF. The genes are TRBV2 and TRBJ2-3; a weak D match, TRBD1 (6 bases). The ends were cut back, 6 bases at V and 6 bases at J, with 19 bases in the middle. The CDR3 covers 15 residues. The germline V gene has CDR1 SNHLY and CDR2 FYNNEI.

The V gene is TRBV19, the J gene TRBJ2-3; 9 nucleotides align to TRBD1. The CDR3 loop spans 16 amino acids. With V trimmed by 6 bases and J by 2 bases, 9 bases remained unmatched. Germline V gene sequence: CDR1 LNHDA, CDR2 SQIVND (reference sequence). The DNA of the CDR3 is TGTGCCAGTAGAATATCCGGACAGGGGCACACAGATACGCAGTATTTT. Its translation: CASRISGQGHTDTQYF.

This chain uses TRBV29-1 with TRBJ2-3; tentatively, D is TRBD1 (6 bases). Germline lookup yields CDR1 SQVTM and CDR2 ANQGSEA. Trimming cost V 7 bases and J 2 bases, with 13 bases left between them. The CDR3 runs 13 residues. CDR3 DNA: TGCAGCGCCAAGGGACAATTCACAGATACGCAGTATTTT. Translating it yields CSAKGQFTDTQYF.

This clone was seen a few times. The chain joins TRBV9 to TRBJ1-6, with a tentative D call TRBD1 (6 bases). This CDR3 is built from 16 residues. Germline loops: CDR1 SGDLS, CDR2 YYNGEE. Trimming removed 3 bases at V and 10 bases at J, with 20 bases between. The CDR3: CASSASRWQGNSPLHF. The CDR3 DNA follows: TGTGCCAGCAGCGCTAGTCGTTGGCAGGGGAACTCACCCCTCCACTTT. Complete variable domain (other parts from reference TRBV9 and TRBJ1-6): DSGVTQTPKHLITATGQRVTLRCSPRSGDLSVYWYQQSLDQGLQFLIQYYNGEERAKGNILERFSAQQFPDLHSELNLSSLELGDSALYFCASSASRWQGNSPLHFGNGTRLTVT.

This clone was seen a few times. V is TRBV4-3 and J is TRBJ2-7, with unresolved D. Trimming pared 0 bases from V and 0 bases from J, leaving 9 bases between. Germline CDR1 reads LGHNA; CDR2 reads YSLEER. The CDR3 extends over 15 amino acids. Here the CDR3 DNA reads TGCGCCAGCAGCCAAGAGGTAACAGCCTCCTACGAGCAGTACTTC. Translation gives CASSQEVTASYEQYF.

The CDR3 reads CASRPWGGGTEAFF. For the CDR3, the DNA is TGTGCCAGCAGACCTTGGGGAGGGGGGACTGAAGCTTTCTTT. This chain links TRBV27 with TRBJ1-1; D is perhaps TRBD1 (6 bases). CDR1 MNHEY and CDR2 SMNVEV come from the germline V gene (reference sequence). The ends were cut back, 6 bases at V and 5 bases at J, with 16 bases in the middle. This CDR3 contains 14 residues.

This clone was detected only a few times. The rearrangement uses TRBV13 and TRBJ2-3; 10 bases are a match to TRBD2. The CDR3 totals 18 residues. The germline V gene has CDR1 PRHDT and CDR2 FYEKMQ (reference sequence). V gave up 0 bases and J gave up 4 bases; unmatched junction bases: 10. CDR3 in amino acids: CASSLGLAGVAYADTQYF. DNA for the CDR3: TGTGCCAGCAGCTTAGGTCTAGCGGGGGTGGCGTATGCAGATACGCAGTATTTT.

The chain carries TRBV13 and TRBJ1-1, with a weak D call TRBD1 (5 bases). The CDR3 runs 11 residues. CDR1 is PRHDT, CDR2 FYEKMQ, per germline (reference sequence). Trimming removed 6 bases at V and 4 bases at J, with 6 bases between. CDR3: CASRGGTEAFF. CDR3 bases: TGTGCCAGCAGGGGGGGCACTGAAGCTTTCTTT. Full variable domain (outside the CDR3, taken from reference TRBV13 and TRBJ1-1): AAGVIQSPRHLIKEKRETATLKCYPIPRHDTVYWYQQGPGQDPQFLISFYEKMQSDKGSIPDRFSAQQFSDYHSELNMSSLELGDSALYFCASRGGTEAFFGQGTRLTVV.